A single T cell receptor beta chain is shown here with its context. What it recognizes is unknown. The sample belongs to a study of T cell responses to AZD1222 COVID-19 vaccine. Sequencing was performed with immunoSEQ multiplex PCR; in TCRdb, only in-frame clones are kept and a portion is missing. The sample lists some 140,000 clones, about 88% occurring once. Regarding the study as a whole: Repertoire sampling occurred only after the peak T cell response. Among the donors, most were white British and more were female, and clonal diversity was possibly underestimated.

Sample: peripheral blood, taken on day 0 of AZD1222 vaccination. The TCR sequence derives from an adult in good health.

CDR3: CASSQGDIGNTIYF. The CDR3 bases are TGCGCCAGCAGCCAAGGGGACATTGGAAACACCATATATTTT. V and J are TRBV4-1 and TRBJ1-3; D perhaps matches TRBD1 (6 bases). Germline CDR1 and CDR2: MGHRA and YSYEKL. The V end lost 1 base, the J end lost 3 bases, and 7 bases lay between the germline ends. This CDR3 is 14 amino acids long.